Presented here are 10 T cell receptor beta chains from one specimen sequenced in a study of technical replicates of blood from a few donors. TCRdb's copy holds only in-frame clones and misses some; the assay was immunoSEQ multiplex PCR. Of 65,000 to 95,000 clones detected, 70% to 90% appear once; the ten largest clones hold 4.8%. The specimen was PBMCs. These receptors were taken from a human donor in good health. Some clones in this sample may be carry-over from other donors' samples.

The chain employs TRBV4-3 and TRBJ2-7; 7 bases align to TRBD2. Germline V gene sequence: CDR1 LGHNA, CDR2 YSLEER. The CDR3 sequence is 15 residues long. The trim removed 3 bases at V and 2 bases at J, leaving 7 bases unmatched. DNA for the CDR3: TGCGCCAGCAGCCAGGGGAGGGCTGGGGCCTACGAGCAGTACTTC. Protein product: CASSQGRAGAYEQYF.

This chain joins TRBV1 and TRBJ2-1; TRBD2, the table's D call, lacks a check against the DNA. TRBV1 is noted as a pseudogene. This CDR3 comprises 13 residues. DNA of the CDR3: TGCACCCTATCGGAGGGCCTCGGGAATGAGCAGTTCTTC. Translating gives CTLSEGLGNEQFF.

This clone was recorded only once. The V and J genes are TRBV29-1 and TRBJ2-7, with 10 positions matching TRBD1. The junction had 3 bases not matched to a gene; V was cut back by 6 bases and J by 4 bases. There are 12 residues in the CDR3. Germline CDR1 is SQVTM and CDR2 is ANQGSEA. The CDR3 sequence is CSVRTGGYEQYF. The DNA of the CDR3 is TGCAGCGTCCGGACAGGGGGGTACGAGCAGTACTTC.

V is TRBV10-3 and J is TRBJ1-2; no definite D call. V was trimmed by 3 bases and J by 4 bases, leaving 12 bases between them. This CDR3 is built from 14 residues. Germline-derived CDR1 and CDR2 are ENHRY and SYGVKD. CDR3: CAISDSRNSYGYTF. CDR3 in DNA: TGTGCCATCAGTGATAGTCGAAACAGCTATGGCTACACCTTC.

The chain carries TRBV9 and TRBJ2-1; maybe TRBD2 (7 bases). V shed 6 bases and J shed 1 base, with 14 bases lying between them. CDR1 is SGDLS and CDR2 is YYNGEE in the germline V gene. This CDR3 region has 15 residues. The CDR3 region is CASTEGGASYNEQFF. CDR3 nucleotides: TGTGCCAGCACCGAGGGGGGGGCTTCCTACAATGAGCAGTTCTTC.

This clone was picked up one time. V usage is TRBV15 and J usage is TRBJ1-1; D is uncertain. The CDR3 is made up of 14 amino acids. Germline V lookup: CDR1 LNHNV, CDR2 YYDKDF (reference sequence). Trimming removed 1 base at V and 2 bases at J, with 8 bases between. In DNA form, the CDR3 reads TGTGCCACCAGCAGAGTACTACTCAACACTGAAGCTTTCTTT. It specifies CATSRVLLNTEAFF.

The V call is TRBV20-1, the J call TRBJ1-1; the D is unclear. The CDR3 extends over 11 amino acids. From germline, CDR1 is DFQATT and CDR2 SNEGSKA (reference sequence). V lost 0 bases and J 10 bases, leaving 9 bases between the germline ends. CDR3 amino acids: CSARDLTRAFF. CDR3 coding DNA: TGCAGTGCTAGAGATTTGACAAGAGCTTTCTTT.

The CDR3 is CASSDDSFTDTQYF. CDR3 nucleotides: TGTGCCAGCAGTGACGACTCCTTCACAGATACGCAGTATTTT. The rearrangement links TRBV6-1 to TRBJ2-3; D is ambiguous. This CDR3 is 14 amino acids long. Trimming took 3 bases from V and 2 from J, leaving 9 bases between them. Germline V gene data show CDR1 as MNHNS and CDR2 as SASEGT.

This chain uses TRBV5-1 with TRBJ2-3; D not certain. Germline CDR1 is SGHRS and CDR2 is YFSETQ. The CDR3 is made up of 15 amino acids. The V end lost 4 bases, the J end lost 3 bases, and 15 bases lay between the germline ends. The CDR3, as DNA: TGCGCCAGCAGCCCCCTCGACACGCAGACAGATACGCAGTATTTT. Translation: CASSPLDTQTDTQYF.

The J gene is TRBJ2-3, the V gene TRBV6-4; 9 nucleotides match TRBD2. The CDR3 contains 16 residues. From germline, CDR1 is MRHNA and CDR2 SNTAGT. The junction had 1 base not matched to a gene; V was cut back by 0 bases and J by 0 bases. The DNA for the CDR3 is TGTGCCAGCAGTGACTCGGGACTAGCCAGCACAGATACGCAGTATTTT. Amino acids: CASSDSGLASTDTQYF.